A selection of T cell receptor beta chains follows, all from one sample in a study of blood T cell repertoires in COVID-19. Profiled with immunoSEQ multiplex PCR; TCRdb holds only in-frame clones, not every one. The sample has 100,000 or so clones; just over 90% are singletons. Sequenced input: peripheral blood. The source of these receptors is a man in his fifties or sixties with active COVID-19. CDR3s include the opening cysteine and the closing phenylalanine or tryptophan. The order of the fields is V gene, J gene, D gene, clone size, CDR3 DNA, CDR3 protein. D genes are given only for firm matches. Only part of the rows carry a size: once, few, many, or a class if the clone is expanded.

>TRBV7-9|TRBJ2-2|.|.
TGTGCCAGCAGCGGGGGCCATGACACCGGGGAGCTGTTTTTT
CASSGGHDTGELFF
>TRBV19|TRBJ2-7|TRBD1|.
TGTGCCAGTAGTATCGGTGGACAGGGGGACGGCTACGAGCAGTACTTC
CASSIGGQGDGYEQYF
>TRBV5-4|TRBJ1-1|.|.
TGTGCCAGCAGCCAACCCCCAGGGGAAGCTTTCTTT
CASSQPPGEAFF
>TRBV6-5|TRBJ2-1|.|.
TGTGCCAGCAGTTACTCAGTCCAGCGAGCCAATGAGCAGTTCTTC
CASSYSVQRANEQFF
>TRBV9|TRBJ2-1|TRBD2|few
TGTGCCAGCAGCGTAGGACTAGCGGGAGGGCCGATAACCTACAATGAGCAGTTCTTC
CASSVGLAGGPITYNEQFF
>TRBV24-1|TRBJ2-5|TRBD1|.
TGTGCCACCAGTGAGGGGACAGGTAATCGAGAGACCCAGTACTTC
CATSEGTGNRETQYF
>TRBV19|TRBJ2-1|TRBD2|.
TGTGCCAGTAGCCCCGCGGGAGGTGTCGATGAGCAGTTCTTC
CASSPAGGVDEQFF
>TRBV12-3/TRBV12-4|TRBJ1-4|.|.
TGTGCCAGCAGTTCCGACAGTGAAAAACTGTTTTTT
CASSSDSEKLFF
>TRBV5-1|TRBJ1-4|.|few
TGCGCCAGCAGCTTGGTAGCTAATGAAAAACTGTTTTTT
CASSLVANEKLFF
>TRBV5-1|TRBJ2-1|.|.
TGCGCCAGCAGCCCACCCCTAGCCCACAATGAGCAGTTCTTC
CASSPPLAHNEQFF
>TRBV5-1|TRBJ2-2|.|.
TGCGCCAGCAGCGGCGGGAACACCGGGGAGCTGTTTTTT
CASSGGNTGELFF
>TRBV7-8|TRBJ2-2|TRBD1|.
TGTGCCAGCAGCGTACGACAGGGGGACACCGGGGAGCTGTTTTTT
CASSVRQGDTGELFF
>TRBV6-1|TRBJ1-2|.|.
TGTGCCAGCAGTGAAGGCGGGGGGCGTGTGGGTGGCTACACCTTC
CASSEGGGRVGGYTF
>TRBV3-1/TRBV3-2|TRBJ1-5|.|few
TGTGCCAGCAGCCAAGATGGGAGGACATATGAGCCCCAGCATTTT
CASSQDGRTYEPQHF
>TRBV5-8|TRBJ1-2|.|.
TGTGCCAGCAGCTTTTTTAGGAGGGAAGGCTACACCTTC
CASSFFRREGYTF
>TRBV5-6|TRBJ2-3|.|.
TGTGCCAGCAGCTTGGGGGAAGCGGTTCTGCAGACGCAGTATTTT
CASSLGEAVLQTQYF
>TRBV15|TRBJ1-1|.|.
TGTGCCACCAGCAGAGATGAAAGGGGGACTGAAGCTTTCTTT
CATSRDERGTEAFF
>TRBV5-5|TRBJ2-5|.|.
TGTGCCAGCAGACAACTAAGAACCCAGTACTTC
CASRQLRTQYF
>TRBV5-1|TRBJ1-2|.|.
TGCGCCAGCCCCGGACAGACATCCTATGGCTACACCTTC
CASPGQTSYGYTF
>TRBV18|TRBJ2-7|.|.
TGTGCCAGCTCACCCCGAGGGGGACCAGGCTACGAGCAGTACTTC
CASSPRGGPGYEQYF
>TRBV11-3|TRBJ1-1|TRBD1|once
TGTGCCAGCAGCAGGGGATCGACAGGGCAAGGCACTGAAGCTTTCTTT
CASSRGSTGQGTEAFF
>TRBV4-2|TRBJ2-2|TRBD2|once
TGTGCCAGCAGCCAAGATCTCCCGTCTAGCGGGGGATACACCGGGGAGCTGTTTTTT
CASSQDLPSSGGYTGELFF
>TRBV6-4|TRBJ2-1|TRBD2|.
TGTGCCAGCAGTGTCGGACTAGCGGGGGGCGGGAATGAGCAGTTCTTC
CASSVGLAGGGNEQFF
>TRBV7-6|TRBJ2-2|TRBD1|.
TGTGCCAGCAGCTATAGCAGCACAGGGGGCCCCAACACCGGGGAGCTGTTTTTT
CASSYSSTGGPNTGELFF
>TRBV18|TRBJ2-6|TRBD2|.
TGTGCCAGCTCGACCCGGCGGGGGTACTCTGGGGCCAACGTCCTGACTTTC
CASSTRRGYSGANVLTF
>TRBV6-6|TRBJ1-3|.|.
TGTGCCAGCAGTCGGACAGATCCCTCTGGAAACACCATATATTTT
CASSRTDPSGNTIYF